This T cell receptor beta chain was retrieved from a study of T cell changes during pregnancy in multiple sclerosis. Here immunoSEQ multiplex PCR was the method, and the copy in TCRdb shows in-frame clones only, minus some. The table has 50,000 to 65,000 clones, approximately 93% seen once. Germline V gene data show CDR1 as MNHEY and CDR2 as SMNVEV (reference sequence). V was cut by 1 base and J by 2 bases, with 9 bases left in between. The CDR3 covers 15 residues. The chain joins TRBV27 to TRBJ1-5, with D tentatively TRBD1 (5 bases). Source: CD8+ T cells from peripheral blood mononuclear cells, taken in the second trimester of pregnancy. This TCR was recovered from a female donor with multiple sclerosis, enrolled in a pregnancy study. The CDR3: CASSLFGGRNQPQHF. The CDR3 DNA reads as TGTGCCAGCAGTTTATTCGGGGGTCGCAATCAGCCCCAGCATTTT.